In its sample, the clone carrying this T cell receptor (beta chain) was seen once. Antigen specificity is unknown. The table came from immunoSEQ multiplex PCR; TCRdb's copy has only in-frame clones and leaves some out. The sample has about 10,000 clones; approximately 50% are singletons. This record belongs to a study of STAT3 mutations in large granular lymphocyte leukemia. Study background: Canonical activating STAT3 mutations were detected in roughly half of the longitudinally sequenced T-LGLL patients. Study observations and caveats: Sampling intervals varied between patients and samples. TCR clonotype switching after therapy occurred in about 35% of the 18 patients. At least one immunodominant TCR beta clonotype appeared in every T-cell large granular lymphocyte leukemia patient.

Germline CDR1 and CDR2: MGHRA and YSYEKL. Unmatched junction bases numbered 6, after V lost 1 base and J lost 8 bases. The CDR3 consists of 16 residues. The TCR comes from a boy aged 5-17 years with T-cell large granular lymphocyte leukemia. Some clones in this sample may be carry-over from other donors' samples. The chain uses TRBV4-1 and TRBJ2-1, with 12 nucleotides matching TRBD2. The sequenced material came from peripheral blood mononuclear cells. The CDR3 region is CASSQGLAGVLYEQFF. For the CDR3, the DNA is TGCGCCAGCAGCCAAGGACTAGCGGGAGTCCTGTATGAGCAGTTCTTC.